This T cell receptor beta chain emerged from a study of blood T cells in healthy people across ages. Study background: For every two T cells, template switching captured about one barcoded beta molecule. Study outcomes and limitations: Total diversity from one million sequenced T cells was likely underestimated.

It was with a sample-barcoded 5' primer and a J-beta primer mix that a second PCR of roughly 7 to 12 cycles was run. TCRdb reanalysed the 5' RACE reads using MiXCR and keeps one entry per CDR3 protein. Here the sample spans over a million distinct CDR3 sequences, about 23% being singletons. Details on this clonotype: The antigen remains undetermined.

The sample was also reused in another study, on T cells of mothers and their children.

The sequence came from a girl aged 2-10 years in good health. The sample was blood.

CDR3 sequence reads: CASRDSAEETQYF. The CDR3 DNA is TGTGCCAGCAGAGACAGCGCAGAAGAGACCCAGTACTTC. The J gene is TRBJ2-5, the V gene TRBV12-3 or TRBV12-4; perhaps TRBD1 as D (5 bases). Trimming stripped 6 bases from V and 3 bases from J, with 11 bases between. This CDR3 region has 13 residues.